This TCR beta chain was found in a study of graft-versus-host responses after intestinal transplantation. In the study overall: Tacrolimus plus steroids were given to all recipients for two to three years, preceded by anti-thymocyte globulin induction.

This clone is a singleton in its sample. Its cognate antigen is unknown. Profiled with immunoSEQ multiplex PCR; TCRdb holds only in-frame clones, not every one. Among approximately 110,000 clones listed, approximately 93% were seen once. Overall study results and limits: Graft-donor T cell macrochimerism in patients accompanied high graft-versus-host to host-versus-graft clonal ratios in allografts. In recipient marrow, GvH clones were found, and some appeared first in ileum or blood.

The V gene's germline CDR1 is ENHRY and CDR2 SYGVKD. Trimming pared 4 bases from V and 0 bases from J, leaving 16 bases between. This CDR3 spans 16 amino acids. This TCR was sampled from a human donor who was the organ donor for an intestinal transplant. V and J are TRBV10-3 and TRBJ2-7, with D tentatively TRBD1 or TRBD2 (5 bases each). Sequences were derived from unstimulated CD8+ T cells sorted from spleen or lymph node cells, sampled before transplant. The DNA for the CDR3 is TGTGCCATCAGTGCCAAAAAGGGACCAAGCTCCTACGAGCAGTACTTC. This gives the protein CAISAKKGPSSYEQYF.